This T cell receptor (beta chain) is drawn from a study of cytomegalovirus exposure and HLA in healthy donors. General observations from the study: Productive rates of about 87% or about 30% were seen for most TCR beta V segments in an earlier analysis. In a later analysis, a missense DCLRE1C variant was linked to TCR beta V- and J-gene trimming. An analysis was carried out later, and it reportedly showed fewer N-insertions in an Asian-associated ancestry cluster than the approximately 700-donor mean. The study assumed roughly uniform donor sequencing depth for presence/absence analyses.

Notes on this clone: Its antigen is undetermined.

Germline assignment: CDR1 SGHDN and CDR2 FVKESK. The CDR3 runs to 16 residues. Trimming took 3 bases from V and 0 from J, leaving 13 bases between them. PCR was performed using 60 Vbeta and 13 Jbeta primers. Data came from immunoSEQ multiplex PCR; TCRdb stores just in-frame clones and leaves some out. The table has around 120,000 clones, around 60% seen once. Material for sequencing was PBMCs. This TCR was recovered from a man aged 40-50 years in good health and CMV-seropositive. V is TRBV14 and J is TRBJ2-3; D might be TRBD2 (5 bases). CDR3 region: CASSQDSILSTDTQYF. The DNA of the CDR3 is TGTGCCAGCAGCCAGGACTCGATACTTAGCACAGATACGCAGTATTTT.